Here is one T cell receptor (beta chain) with its context. The CDR3 has 15 amino acids. The germline gives CDR1 KGHSH, CDR2 LQKENI. Trimming took off 1 base at V and 0 bases at J, with 9 bases between the two ends. TCRB transcripts that were expressed got sequenced, as all of the isolated RNA had been reverse transcribed. Some clones are missing from TCRdb's copy, which holds only in-frame ones; the method was immunoSEQ multiplex PCR. Of about 200,000 clones in the sample, approximately 11% were seen once. This record belongs to a study of beta chain features in type 1 diabetes. J is TRBJ2-5 and V is TRBV18, with D possibly TRBD1 on 6 matching bases. The receptor's source is a young man in good health. Specimen: central memory CD4+ T cells from blood. The CDR3 sequence: CASSPLQGNQETQYF. In DNA form, the CDR3 reads TGTGCCAGCTCACCACTCCAGGGGAACCAAGAGACCCAGTACTTC. Filled out from reference TRBV18 and TRBJ2-5, the complete variable domain reads NAGVMQNPRHLVRRRGQEARLRCSPMKGHSHVYWYRQLPEEGLKFMVYLQKENIIDESGMPKERFSAEFPKEGPSILRIQQVVRGDSAAYFCASSPLQGNQETQYFGPGTRLLVL.